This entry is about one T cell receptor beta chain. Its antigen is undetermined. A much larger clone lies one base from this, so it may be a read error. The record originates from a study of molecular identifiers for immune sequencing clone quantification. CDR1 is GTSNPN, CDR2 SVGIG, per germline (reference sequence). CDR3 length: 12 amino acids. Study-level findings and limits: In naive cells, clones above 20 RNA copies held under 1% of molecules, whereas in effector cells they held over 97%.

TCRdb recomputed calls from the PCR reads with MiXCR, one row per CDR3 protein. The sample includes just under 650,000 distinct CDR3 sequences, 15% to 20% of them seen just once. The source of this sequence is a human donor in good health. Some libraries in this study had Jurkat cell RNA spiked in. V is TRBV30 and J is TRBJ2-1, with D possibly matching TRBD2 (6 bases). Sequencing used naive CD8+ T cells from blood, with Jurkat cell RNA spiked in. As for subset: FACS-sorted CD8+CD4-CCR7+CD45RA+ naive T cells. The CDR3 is CAWSWGGDELFF. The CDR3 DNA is TGTGCCTGGAGTTGGGGCGGGGATGAGCTGTTCTTC.